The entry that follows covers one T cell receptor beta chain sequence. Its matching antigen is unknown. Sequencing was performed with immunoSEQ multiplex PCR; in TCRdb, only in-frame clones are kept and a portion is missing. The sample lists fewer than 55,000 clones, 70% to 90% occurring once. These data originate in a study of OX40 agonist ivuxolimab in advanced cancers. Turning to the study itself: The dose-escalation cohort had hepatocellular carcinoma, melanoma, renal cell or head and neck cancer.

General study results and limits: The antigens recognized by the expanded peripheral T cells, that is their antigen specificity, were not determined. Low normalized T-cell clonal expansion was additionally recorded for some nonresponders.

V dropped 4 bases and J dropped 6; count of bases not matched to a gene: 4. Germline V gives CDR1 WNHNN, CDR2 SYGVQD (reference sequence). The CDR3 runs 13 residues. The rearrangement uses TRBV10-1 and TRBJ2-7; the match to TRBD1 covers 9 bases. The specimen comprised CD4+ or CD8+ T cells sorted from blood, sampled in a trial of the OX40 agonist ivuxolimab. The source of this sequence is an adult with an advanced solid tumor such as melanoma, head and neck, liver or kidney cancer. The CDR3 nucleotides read TGCGCCAGCAGTGGGGGACAGGGAGGCGAGCAGTACTTC. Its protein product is CASSGGQGGEQYF.